These 18 T cell receptor beta chains originate from one sample sequenced in a study of blood T cell repertoires in COVID-19. Sequenced by immunoSEQ multiplex PCR; TCRdb stores in-frame clones only, minus some. The repertoire has over 50,000 clones, over 80% of them found once; the top ten carry 5% to 5.5%. The sequenced sample was peripheral blood. The receptors here all came from a man in his sixties or seventies with acute or convalescent COVID-19.

This clone appeared a few times. The chain combines TRBV5-1 with TRBJ2-7; the D gene is possibly TRBD2 (6 bases). The CDR3 is made up of 14 amino acids. Deletions cut 6 bases from V and 4 bases from J, with 17 bases between. Germline V gene sequence: CDR1 SGHRS, CDR2 YFSETQ. CDR3 nucleotide sequence: TGCGCCAGCAACCCGGCCGGGGGAATTTACGAGCAGTACTTC. Translated: CASNPAGGIYEQYF.

The chain has TRBV5-8 and TRBJ2-5; tentative D call: TRBD1 (6 bases). Trimming removed 0 bases from V and 3 bases from J, with 12 bases in between. The CDR3 has 15 amino acids. The V gene's germline CDR1 is SGHTS and CDR2 YDEGEE. CDR3 coding DNA: TGTGCCAGCAGCTTGGGGGCAGGGGTTGAAGAGACCCAGTACTTC. It codes for CASSLGAGVEETQYF.

The chain couples TRBV14 to TRBJ2-1, with a possible D match to TRBD1 (5 bases). Looked up from germline, CDR1 is SGHDN and CDR2 is FVKESK. V lost 2 bases and J 2 bases, leaving 10 bases between the germline ends. CDR3 length: 15 amino acids. This CDR3 reads CASSQHQGAYNEQFF. The DNA for the CDR3 is TGTGCCAGCAGCCAACACCAGGGCGCCTACAATGAGCAGTTCTTC.

By share of the sample, this clone is medium-sized. V is TRBV9 and J is TRBJ2-7, with 8 bases matching TRBD2. This CDR3 is built from 16 residues. Germline V CDR1 and CDR2: SGDLS, YYNGEE. The ends lost 3 bases at V and 7 bases at J; junction bases unmatched: 15. DNA for the CDR3: TGTGCCAGCAGCGGCGTATCGGGACTAGGTGCTGGAGAGCAGTACTTC. Its translation is CASSGVSGLGAGEQYF.

This clone was detected only once. The J gene is TRBJ1-2, the V gene TRBV4-1; unclear D gene. From germline, CDR1 is MGHRA and CDR2 YSYEKL. The CDR3 runs to 15 residues. Trimming removed 4 bases from V and 0 bases from J, with 12 bases in between. The DNA of the CDR3 is TGCGCCAGCAGCCCCCGGAGTGACCCTAACTATGGCTACACCTTC. It encodes CASSPRSDPNYGYTF.

The rearrangement uses TRBV7-9 and TRBJ1-1, with 10 nucleotides matching TRBD1. Per the germline V gene, CDR1 is SEHNR and CDR2 is FQNEAQ (reference sequence). With 4 bases clipped from V and 4 bases from J, the junction kept 6 bases outside the gene matches. The CDR3 totals 15 residues. This chain's CDR3 is CASSSRDRGATEAFF. The CDR3 DNA follows: TGTGCCAGCAGCTCCCGGGACAGGGGAGCCACTGAAGCTTTCTTT.

The chain is built from TRBV5-1 and TRBJ2-2; TRBD1 matches 9 bases. Germline V CDR1 and CDR2: SGHRS, YFSETQ. V was pared by 7 bases and J by 5 bases, with 3 bases of the junction left unmatched. The CDR3 is made up of 13 amino acids. This chain's CDR3 is CASGQGSTGELFF. The CDR3 DNA follows: TGCGCCAGCGGACAGGGGTCGACCGGGGAGCTGTTTTTT. The full variable domain, rest sourced from reference TRBV5-1 and TRBJ2-2, is KAGVTQTPRYLIKTRGQQVTLSCSPISGHRSVSWYQQTPGQGLQFLFEYFSETQRNKGNFPGRFSGRQFSNSRSEMNVSTLELGDSALYLCASGQGSTGELFFGEGSRLTVL.

V usage is TRBV4-2 and J usage is TRBJ2-3; the D gene is possibly TRBD2 (5 bases). V was pared by 4 bases and J by 0 bases, with 8 bases between. Germline assignment: CDR1 LGHNA and CDR2 YNFKEQ. The CDR3 runs to 14 residues. The CDR3: CASSPDFSTDTQYF. The CDR3 DNA is TGTGCCAGCAGCCCGGACTTTAGCACAGATACGCAGTATTTT.

The chain joins TRBV6-5 to TRBJ1-1; a possible D gene is TRBD1 (5 bases). CDR1 MNHEY and CDR2 SVGAGI come from the germline V gene. The V end lost 2 bases, the J end lost 3 bases, and 10 bases lay between the germline ends. There are 14 residues in the CDR3. In DNA, the CDR3 is TGTGCCAGCAGTTACGCCGGACACGACACTGAAGCTTTCTTT. Encoded protein: CASSYAGHDTEAFF.

The genes are TRBV4-1 and TRBJ2-3; 10 bases are shared with TRBD2. From germline, CDR1 is MGHRA and CDR2 YSYEKL. The ends lost 0 bases at V and 4 bases at J; junction bases unmatched: 7. The CDR3 totals 17 residues. The CDR3 bases are TGCGCCAGCAGCCAAGATCGTGATAGCGGGGGGTCAGATACGCAGTATTTT. It codes for CASSQDRDSGGSDTQYF.

CDR3 nucleotides: TGCGCCAGCAGCTTGGACGGGGGGAGTTCCTACAATGAGCAGTTCTTC. This sequence encodes CASSLDGGSSYNEQFF. The J gene is TRBJ2-1, the V gene TRBV5-1; 7 bases are shared with TRBD2. J lost 1 base, V lost 0 bases, and 4 bases had no gene match. CDR3 length equals 16 residues. CDR1 SGHRS and CDR2 YFSETQ come from the germline V gene.

This chain uses TRBV29-1 with TRBJ1-4; possibly TRBD1 for D (6 bases). The CDR3 has 14 amino acids. Germline V lookup: CDR1 SQVTM, CDR2 ANQGSEA. Trimming cost V 3 bases and J 11 bases, with 19 bases left between them. DNA for the CDR3: TGCAGCGTTGAGTCCAGGGGCGGCATTGGGAAACTGTTTTTT. Its protein is CSVESRGGIGKLFF.

DNA of the CDR3: TGCGCCAGCAGCTTGGCCATGGCAGTCTACGAGCAGTACTTC. Translation: CASSLAMAVYEQYF. The chain joins TRBV5-1 to TRBJ2-7; D not certain. This CDR3 has 14 residues. Trimming left V 0 bases short and J 3 bases short, with 10 bases between. Germline loops: CDR1 SGHRS, CDR2 YFSETQ.

This clone appeared a few times. The chain joins TRBV5-6 to TRBJ2-2; 11 positions agree with TRBD2. Germline-derived CDR1 and CDR2 are SGHDT and YYEEEE. V dropped 0 bases and J dropped 6; count of bases not matched to a gene: 4. CDR3 length: 16 amino acids. The CDR3 protein is CASSLVLAGDAGELFF. The CDR3 region has the DNA TGTGCCAGCAGCTTGGTACTAGCGGGGGACGCCGGGGAGCTGTTTTTT.

This clone has a handful of counts. The gene calls are TRBV28 and TRBJ1-5; 11 nucleotides agree with TRBD1. The V gene's germline CDR1 is MDHEN and CDR2 SYDVKM. The CDR3 has 16 residues. V was clipped by 6 bases and J by 8 bases; unmatched bases: 12. The CDR3, as DNA: TGTGCCAGCAGCCGGCCGGGGACAGGGGGGTTAAAGCCCCAGCATTTT. This encodes CASSRPGTGGLKPQHF.

The rearrangement uses TRBV5-1 and TRBJ1-4, with TRBD1 identical over 10 bases. Germline CDR1 reads SGHRS; CDR2 reads YFSETQ. This CDR3 contains 18 residues. Losses at the gene ends were 4 bases for V and 0 bases for J; bases not matched to a gene: 9. The CDR3 loop is CASSGRQGAWSTNEKLFF. In DNA, the CDR3 is TGCGCCAGCAGCGGACGACAGGGGGCTTGGTCAACTAATGAAAAACTGTTTTTT.

The chain joins TRBV28 to TRBJ2-7; 8 bases fit TRBD1. V was clipped by 3 bases and J by 3 bases; unmatched bases: 7. CDR1 and CDR2 from the germline V gene are MDHEN and SYDVKM. This CDR3 region has 15 residues. CDR3 amino acids: CASSFPGTGSYEQYF. CDR3 coding DNA: TGTGCCAGCAGTTTCCCCGGGACAGGTAGCTACGAGCAGTACTTC.

The chain employs TRBV2 and TRBJ1-2; possible D gene TRBD1, 6 bases. This CDR3 contains 13 residues. Germline V gene sequence: CDR1 SNHLY, CDR2 FYNNEI. V was trimmed by 3 bases and J by 5 bases, leaving 10 bases between them. For the CDR3, the DNA is TGTGCCAGCAGTGAGAACAGGGTGTATGGCTACACCTTC. The encoded protein is CASSENRVYGYTF.